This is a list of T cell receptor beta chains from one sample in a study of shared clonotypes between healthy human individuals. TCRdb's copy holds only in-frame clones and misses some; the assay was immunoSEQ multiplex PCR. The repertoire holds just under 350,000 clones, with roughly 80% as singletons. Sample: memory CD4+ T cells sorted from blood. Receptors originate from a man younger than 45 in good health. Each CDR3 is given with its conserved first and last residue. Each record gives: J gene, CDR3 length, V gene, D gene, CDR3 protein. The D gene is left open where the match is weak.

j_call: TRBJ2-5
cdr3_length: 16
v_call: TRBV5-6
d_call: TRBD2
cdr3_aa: CASSLVTSGREETQYF

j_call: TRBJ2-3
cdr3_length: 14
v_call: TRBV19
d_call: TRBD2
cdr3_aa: CASRLSGVADTQYF

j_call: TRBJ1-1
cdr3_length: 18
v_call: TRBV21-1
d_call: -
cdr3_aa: CASSKDGRPLQMNTEAFF

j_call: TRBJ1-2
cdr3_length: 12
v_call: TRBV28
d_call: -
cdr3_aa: CASSRYRDGYTF

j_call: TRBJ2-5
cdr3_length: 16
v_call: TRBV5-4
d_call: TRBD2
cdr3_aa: CASSLVPGLEQETQYF

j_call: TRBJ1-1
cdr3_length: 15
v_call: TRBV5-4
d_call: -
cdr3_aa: CASSRITGWYTEAFF

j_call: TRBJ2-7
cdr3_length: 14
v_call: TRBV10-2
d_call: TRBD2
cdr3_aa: CASGRVGVTYEQYF

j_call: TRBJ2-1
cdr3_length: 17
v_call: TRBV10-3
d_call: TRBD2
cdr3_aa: CAISESLGLAGTNEQFF

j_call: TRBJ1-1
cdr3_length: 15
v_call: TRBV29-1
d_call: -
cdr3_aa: CSAFGDQGGNTEAFF

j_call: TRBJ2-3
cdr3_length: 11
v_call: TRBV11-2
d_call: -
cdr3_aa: CASSQLDTQYF

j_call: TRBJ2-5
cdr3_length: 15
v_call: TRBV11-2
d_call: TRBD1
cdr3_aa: CASSGPRGRGETQYF

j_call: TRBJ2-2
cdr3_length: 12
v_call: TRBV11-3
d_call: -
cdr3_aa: CASSYRDKELFF